One sample yielded the 29 T cell receptor beta chains listed below, sequenced in a study of cytomegalovirus exposure and HLA in healthy donors. Libraries were prepared by immunoSEQ multiplex PCR; TCRdb keeps only in-frame clonotypes and omits some of them. This table has 100,000 to 150,000 clones, about 87% appearing once. The sequencing sample was made of PBMCs. Source of these receptors: a woman under 30 in good health and CMV-seronegative.

The chain couples TRBV7-9 to TRBJ2-5, with TRBD1 matching 7 bases. Germline values: CDR1 SEHNR, CDR2 FQNEAQ (reference sequence). The CDR3 contains 14 residues. Trimming cost V 6 bases and J 0 bases; bases outside gene matches: 4. This CDR3 reads CASRGGYDQETQYF. The CDR3 nucleotides read TGTGCCAGCAGAGGGGGCTATGACCAAGAGACCCAGTACTTC.

This clone was counted once. V and J are TRBV19 and TRBJ1-2, with D perhaps matching TRBD1 (6 bases). Trimming pared 1 base from V and 4 bases from J, leaving 19 bases between. The germline CDR1 and CDR2 sequences are LNHDA and SQIVND (reference sequence). The CDR3 is 17 residues long. CDR3 sequence: CASSIAQDSALVYGYTF. CDR3 DNA sequence: TGTGCCAGTAGTATAGCCCAGGACAGCGCCTTGGTCTATGGCTACACCTTC.

This chain links TRBV28 with TRBJ1-2; possibly TRBD1 for D (5 bases). Trimming pared 5 bases from V and 2 bases from J, leaving 12 bases between. Germline V CDR1 and CDR2: MDHEN, SYDVKM. This CDR3 has 14 residues. The CDR3 DNA reads as TGTGCCAGCAGTAGCGGGGGGGACAACTATGGCTACACCTTC. This codes for CASSSGGDNYGYTF.

V is TRBV6-1 and J is TRBJ1-2, with 7 bases identical to TRBD1. The J segment lost 5 bases and the V segment lost 7 bases, leaving 7 bases of the junction unmatched. This CDR3 region has 13 residues. Germline V gene data show CDR1 as MNHNS and CDR2 as SASEGT. CDR3 in DNA: TGTGCCAGCAATAAAGGACAGGCTTATGGCTACACCTTC. Protein sequence: CASNKGQAYGYTF.

The genes are TRBV13 and TRBJ2-5; TRBD2 might be the D (6 bases). V lost 7 bases and J lost 4, with 13 bases in between. The CDR3 spans 13 residues. CDR1 is PRHDT, CDR2 FYEKMQ, per germline (reference sequence). The CDR3 reads CASKRARVETQYF. As DNA, the CDR3 is TGTGCCAGCAAGCGGGCCCGGGTAGAGACCCAGTACTTC.

V usage is TRBV27 and J usage is TRBJ2-7; TRBD2 might be the D (5 bases). Trimming took off 5 bases at V and 2 bases at J, with 22 bases between the two ends. CDR1 and CDR2 from the germline V gene are MNHEY and SMNVEV (reference sequence). The CDR3 is 17 residues long. The CDR3 region is CASSTTFERRLPYEQYF. The CDR3 nucleotides are TGTGCCAGCAGTACCACTTTCGAGCGGAGGTTGCCCTACGAGCAGTACTTC.

The J gene is TRBJ2-6, the V gene TRBV10-1, with D unresolved. Germline CDR1 is WNHNN and CDR2 is SYGVQD (reference sequence). This CDR3 is built from 15 residues. V lost 3 bases, J lost 2 bases, and 8 bases lay in between. The CDR3 bases are TGCGCCAGCAGTGATCCTAGTGCTGGGGCCAACGTCCTGACTTTC. Amino acid sequence: CASSDPSAGANVLTF.

The chain combines TRBV29-1 with TRBJ2-7, with D perhaps matching TRBD1 (6 bases). Germline CDR1 SQVTM, CDR2 ANQGSEA. The CDR3 is 12 residues long. The V end was cut by 4 bases, the J end by 3 bases, with 10 bases between. Here the CDR3 reads CSVARDNYEQYF. In nucleotides, the CDR3 is TGCAGCGTTGCGAGGGACAACTACGAGCAGTACTTC.

This sequence joins TRBV28 and TRBJ2-7, with 8 bases identical to TRBD1. With 5 bases clipped from V and 3 bases from J, the junction kept 9 bases outside the gene matches. Germline CDR1 is MDHEN and CDR2 is SYDVKM. CDR3 length equals 15 residues. The CDR3 DNA reads TGTGCCAGCAGTCCGATCCAGGGGGCCAACTACGAGCAGTACTTC. Amino acids: CASSPIQGANYEQYF.

The table lists this clone with a count of one. The chain links TRBV6-5 to TRBJ2-1; TRBD1 is a possible D gene (5 bases). The CDR3 length is 15 residues. The ends were cut back, 6 bases at V and 0 bases at J, with 12 bases in the middle. Germline CDR1 reads MNHEY; CDR2 reads SVGAGI. CDR3 coding DNA: TGTGCCAGCAGAGGGGAACCGAACTCCTACAATGAGCAGTTCTTC. Amino acid sequence: CASRGEPNSYNEQFF.

The chain recombines TRBV27 with TRBJ1-2; 9 nucleotides match TRBD1. In germline, CDR1 is MNHEY, CDR2 SMNVEV (reference sequence). The CDR3 contains 13 residues. V lost 8 bases to trimming and J lost 7 bases; unmatched junction nucleotides: 8. This CDR3 is CASGPGQGGGYTF. The CDR3 DNA follows: TGTGCCAGCGGCCCGGGACAGGGCGGTGGCTACACCTTC.

The chain couples TRBV7-2 to TRBJ2-7; 8 bases are shared with TRBD2. Germline V gene sequence: CDR1 SGHTA, CDR2 FQGNSA. CDR3 length: 12 residues. Trimming took 9 bases from V and 6 from J; bases not matched to a gene: 7. DNA for the CDR3: TGTGCCAGTCGACTAGCGCTCTCCGAGCAGTACTTC. It encodes CASRLALSEQYF.

The CDR3 sequence is CASLYQETQYF. The DNA of the CDR3 is TGTGCCAGCCTCTATCAAGAGACCCAGTACTTC. The gene calls are TRBV2 and TRBJ2-5; D ambiguous. V lost 8 bases and J 2 bases, leaving 6 bases between the germline ends. Per the germline V gene, CDR1 is SNHLY and CDR2 is FYNNEI. The CDR3 sequence is 11 residues long.

This rearrangement joins TRBV19 to TRBJ2-1, with a tentative D call TRBD1 (6 bases). CDR1 LNHDA and CDR2 SQIVND come from the germline V gene (reference sequence). V gave up 3 bases and J gave up 7 bases, with 19 bases separating them. The CDR3 is 16 residues long. DNA for the CDR3: TGTGCCAGTAGTATCTCCGGCAGGGGCCTACCAAATGAGCAGTTCTTC. Amino acids: CASSISGRGLPNEQFF.

This clone was detected a few times. This sequence joins TRBV6-5 and TRBJ1-2; the match to TRBD1 covers 7 bases. The J segment lost 10 bases and the V segment lost 6 bases, leaving 5 bases of the junction unmatched. Germline CDR1 and CDR2: MNHEY and SVGAGI. The CDR3 is 11 amino acids. CDR3 in amino acids: CASSPGQYYTF. As DNA, the CDR3 is TGTGCCAGCAGCCCGGGACAGTACTACACCTTC.

The chain combines TRBV15 with TRBJ1-2, with D possibly being TRBD1 (5 bases). From germline, CDR1 is LNHNV and CDR2 YYDKDF (reference sequence). This CDR3 spans 15 amino acids. V dropped 0 bases and J dropped 4 bases, with 12 bases sitting between them. CDR3 nucleotides: TGTGCCACCAGCAGAGAGGGGCAGGGCGGCTATGGCTACACCTTC. Encoded protein: CATSREGQGGYGYTF.

V gene TRBV13 combines with J gene TRBJ1-3; no clear D. Trimming cost V 5 bases and J 1 base, with 9 bases left between them. Per the germline V gene, CDR1 is PRHDT and CDR2 is FYEKMQ (reference sequence). The CDR3 loop spans 14 amino acids. CDR3 protein: CASSPGRSGNTIYF. For the CDR3, the DNA is TGTGCCAGCAGCCCGGGGAGATCTGGAAACACCATATATTTT.

The rearrangement links TRBV2 to TRBJ2-2; 7 positions match TRBD2. Germline V lookup: CDR1 SNHLY, CDR2 FYNNEI. The trim removed 4 bases at V and 3 bases at J, leaving 5 bases unmatched. The CDR3 spans 15 residues. CDR3 protein: CASSVSGYDTGELFF. CDR3 DNA sequence: TGTGCCAGCAGTGTTAGCGGGTACGACACCGGGGAGCTGTTTTTT.

This rearrangement joins TRBV6-5 to TRBJ2-1; D call uncertain. V gave up 0 bases and J gave up 2 bases, with 11 bases separating them. From germline, CDR1 is MNHEY and CDR2 SVGAGI. The CDR3 sequence is 16 residues long. CDR3: CASSYSSGPTYNEQFF. For the CDR3, the DNA is TGTGCCAGCAGTTACTCGTCGGGTCCAACCTACAATGAGCAGTTCTTC.

The chain combines TRBV5-1 with TRBJ1-1, with 7 bases fitting TRBD1. The V gene's germline CDR1 is SGHRS and CDR2 YFSETQ. The CDR3 consists of 14 residues. Trimming removed 4 bases from V and 5 bases from J; junction bases left unmatched: 8. The CDR3: CASSTTTGRTEAFF. In DNA, the CDR3 is TGCGCCAGCAGCACCACGACAGGGAGGACTGAAGCTTTCTTT.

This rearrangement joins TRBV7-2 to TRBJ1-2; tentative D call: TRBD1 (5 bases). Germline V CDR1 and CDR2: SGHTA, FQGNSA. V gave up 1 base and J gave up 4 bases, with 13 bases separating them. The length of the CDR3 is 15 residues. In nucleotides, the CDR3 is TGTGCCAGCAGCTTAGGGGGGGATTTCCCCTATGGCTACACCTTC. Encoded protein: CASSLGGDFPYGYTF.

With regard to this clone: At the DNA level, this CDR3 is encoded by other sequences in the same sample as well. The genes are TRBV4-2 and TRBJ2-1; 12 nucleotides match TRBD2. CDR3 length: 16 residues. Germline loops: CDR1 LGHNA, CDR2 YNFKEQ. With 1 base clipped from V and 6 bases from J, the junction kept 4 bases outside the gene matches. The CDR3 nucleotides are TGTGCCAGCAGCCAAGCGCTAGCGGGAGGGCCCAATGAGCAGTTCTTC. Translating it yields CASSQALAGGPNEQFF.

The chain uses TRBV30 and TRBJ1-6; no clear D gene. From germline, CDR1 is GTSNPN and CDR2 SVGIG (reference sequence). Trimming left V 3 bases short and J 7 bases short, with 10 bases between. The CDR3 length is 13 residues. Here the CDR3 DNA reads TGTGCCTGGAGGGCGGCCGGGAATTCACCCCTCCACTTT. Amino acid sequence: CAWRAAGNSPLHF.

This chain links TRBV7-9 with TRBJ2-2; 7 bases line up with TRBD2. CDR1 is SEHNR, CDR2 FQNEAQ, per germline (reference sequence). V trimming: 1 base; J trimming: 0 bases; junction bases outside the gene matches: 11. CDR3 size: 19 residues. DNA of the CDR3: TGTGCCAGCAGCTTAGTCAATTACCCGGGACTACCGAACACCGGGGAGCTGTTTTTT. Its protein is CASSLVNYPGLPNTGELFF.

This chain joins TRBV5-8 and TRBJ1-2, with TRBD1 matching 8 bases. Germline lookup yields CDR1 SGHTS and CDR2 YDEGEE. This CDR3 is built from 13 residues. With V trimmed by 2 bases and J by 8 bases, 5 bases remained unmatched. The CDR3 DNA reads TGTGCCAGCAGCTTACTCCAGGGGGCGGGCTACACCTTC. Its protein is CASSLLQGAGYTF.

CDR3 loop: CASSLDASSGMFQETQYF. DNA of the CDR3: TGTGCCAGCAGCTTGGACGCAAGTAGCGGGATGTTCCAAGAGACCCAGTACTTC. This chain joins TRBV5-6 and TRBJ2-5; 8 bases are shared with TRBD2. Trimming removed 0 bases from V and 1 base from J; junction bases left unmatched: 11. Germline-derived CDR1 and CDR2 are SGHDT and YYEEEE. The CDR3 is 18 amino acids.

The rearrangement joins TRBV4-2 to TRBJ1-4; a weak D match, TRBD1 (5 bases). Germline loops: CDR1 LGHNA, CDR2 YNFKEQ. V lost 1 base, J lost 6 bases, and 12 bases lay in between. The CDR3 sequence is 15 residues long. The CDR3, as DNA: TGTGCCAGCAGCCAAGGAGTCCAGGGTGATGAAAAACTGTTTTTT. Amino acid sequence: CASSQGVQGDEKLFF.

The rearrangement uses TRBV7-2 and TRBJ1-4; 8 nucleotides match TRBD1. Germline V gene sequence: CDR1 SGHTA, CDR2 FQGNSA. CDR3 size: 13 residues. V was clipped by 5 bases and J by 7 bases; unmatched bases: 3. CDR3 in amino acids: CASSRDRTEKLFF. In nucleotides, the CDR3 is TGTGCCAGCAGCCGGGACAGGACTGAAAAACTGTTTTTT. The variable domain in full, completed from reference TRBV7-2 and TRBJ1-4, reads GAGVSQSPSNKVTEKGKDVELRCDPISGHTALYWYRQSLGQGLEFLIYFQGNSAPDKSGLPSDRFSAERTGGSVSTLTIQRTQQEDSAVYLCASSRDRTEKLFFGSGTQLSVL.

This sequence joins TRBV27 and TRBJ1-5; TRBD1 might be the D (5 bases). Per germline, CDR1 MNHEY and CDR2 SMNVEV (reference sequence). This CDR3 has 14 residues. Between the trimmed V and J ends, which lost 5 bases and 5 bases, there was a span of 13 bases. The CDR3 region has the DNA TGTGCCAGCAGTCCACGACAGTTTTATCAGCCCCAGCATTTT. Its protein is CASSPRQFYQPQHF.